This TCR beta chain was retrieved from a study of type 1 and type 2 diabetes patients. Study background: The cohort mixed type 1 diabetes, type 2 diabetes and nondiabetic donors. Whole-study results and caveats: Between type 2 diabetes and control samples, V and J usage averaged approximately 0.97 correlation. Age and gender were not matched between study groups.

This CDR3 contains 13 residues. The germline V gene has CDR1 SNHLY and CDR2 FYNNEI. Trimming pared 6 bases from V and 3 bases from J, leaving 12 bases between. Genomic DNA was the PCR template. The TCR beta CDR3 region was amplified using 30 forward and 13 reverse primers. TCRdb re-derived calls from the multiplex PCR reads in MiXCR, one entry per CDR3 protein. The sample includes a few hundred thousand distinct CDR3 sequences, roughly 50% of them seen just once. A remark on this clonotype: What it binds is not known.

The specimen was peripheral blood mononuclear cells (PBMCs). This receptor was identified in a young man with type 2 diabetes. The chain is built from TRBV2 and TRBJ2-7; D not certain. This CDR3 is CASSLDLNYEQYF. As DNA, the CDR3 is TGTGCCAGCAGCTTAGATTTAAACTACGAGCAGTACTTC. The full variable domain, completed using reference TRBV2 and TRBJ2-7, is EPEVTQTPSHQVTQMGQEVILRCVPISNHLYFYWYRQILGQKVEFLVSFYNNEISEKSEIFDDQFSVERPDGSNFTLKIRSTKLEDSAMYFCASSLDLNYEQYFGPGTRLTVT.